This TCR beta chain was identified during a study of CD8+CD57+ T cells in acquired aplastic anemia. The CDR3 has 13 residues. The germline V and J ends were trimmed by 0 bases and 6 bases, with 9 bases remaining between them. Germline V gene lookup returns CDR1 MNHNS and CDR2 SASEGT. The template for TCR beta VDJ and CDR3 sequence profiling was genomic DNA. TCRdb re-called the reads through MiXCR, storing one row per CDR3 protein. The sample lists around 150,000 distinct CDR3 sequences, 41% occurring once. Sequenced sample: sorted CD4+, CD8+, or CD8+CD57+ T cells (not recorded which) from PBMCs. The chain couples TRBV6-1 to TRBJ2-7; unclear D gene. The clonotype originates from a human donor in good health, serving as a control. CDR3 bases: TGTGCCAGCAGTGAAGCCGAACATCGCGAGCAGTACTTC. Amino acid sequence: CASSEAEHREQYF.